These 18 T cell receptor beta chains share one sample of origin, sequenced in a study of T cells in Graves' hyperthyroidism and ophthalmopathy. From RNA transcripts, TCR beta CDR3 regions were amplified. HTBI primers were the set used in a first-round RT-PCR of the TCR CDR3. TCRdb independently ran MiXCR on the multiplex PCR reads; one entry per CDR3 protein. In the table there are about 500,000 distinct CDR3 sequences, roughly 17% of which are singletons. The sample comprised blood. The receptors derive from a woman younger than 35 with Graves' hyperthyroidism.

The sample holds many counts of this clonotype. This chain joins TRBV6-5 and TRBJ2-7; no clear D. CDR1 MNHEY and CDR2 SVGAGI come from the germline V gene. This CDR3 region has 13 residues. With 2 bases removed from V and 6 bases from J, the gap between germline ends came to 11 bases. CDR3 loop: CASSYPDPSEQYF. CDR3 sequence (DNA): TGTGCCAGCAGTTACCCCGACCCTTCCGAGCAGTACTTC.

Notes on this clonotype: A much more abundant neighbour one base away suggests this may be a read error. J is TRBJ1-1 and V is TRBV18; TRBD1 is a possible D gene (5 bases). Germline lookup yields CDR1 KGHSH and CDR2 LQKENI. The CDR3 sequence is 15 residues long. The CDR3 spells CVSSLRGVVNTEAFF. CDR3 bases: TGTGTCAGCTCCCTGCGGGGCGTTGTTAACACTGAAGCTTTCTTT.

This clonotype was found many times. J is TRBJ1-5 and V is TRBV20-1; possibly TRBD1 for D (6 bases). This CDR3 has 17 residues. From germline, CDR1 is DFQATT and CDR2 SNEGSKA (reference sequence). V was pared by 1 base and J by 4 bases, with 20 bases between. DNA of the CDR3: TGCAGTGCTAGAGGGGGAGGGGGGCCCCCGGGAAATCAGCCCCAGCATTTT. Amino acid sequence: CSARGGGGPPGNQPQHF.

The CDR3 protein is CASSPFRDRGYGYTF. The CDR3 region has the DNA TGTGCCAGCAGCCCATTCAGAGACAGGGGCTATGGCTACACCTTC. The V gene is TRBV5-6, the J gene TRBJ1-2; 8 bases line up with TRBD1. V shed 4 bases, J shed 4 bases, and the junction held 9 bases outside the gene matches. The V gene's germline CDR1 is SGHDT and CDR2 YYEEEE. The CDR3 is 15 amino acids. The entire variable domain, with the rest obtained from reference TRBV5-6 and TRBJ1-2, is as follows: DAGVTQSPTHLIKTRGQQVTLRCSPKSGHDTVSWYQQALGQGPQFIFQYYEEEERQRGNFPDRFSGHQFPNYSSELNVNALLLGDSALYLCASSPFRDRGYGYTFGSGTRLTVV.

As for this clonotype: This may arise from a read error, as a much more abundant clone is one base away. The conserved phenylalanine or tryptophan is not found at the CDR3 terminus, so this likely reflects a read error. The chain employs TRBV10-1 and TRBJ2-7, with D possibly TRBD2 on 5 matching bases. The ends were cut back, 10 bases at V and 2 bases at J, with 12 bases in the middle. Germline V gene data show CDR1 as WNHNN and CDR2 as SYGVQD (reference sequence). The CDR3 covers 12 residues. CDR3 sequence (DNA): TGCGCCACGACCGGGGTGACCTACGAGCAGTACCTC. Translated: CATTGVTYEQYL.

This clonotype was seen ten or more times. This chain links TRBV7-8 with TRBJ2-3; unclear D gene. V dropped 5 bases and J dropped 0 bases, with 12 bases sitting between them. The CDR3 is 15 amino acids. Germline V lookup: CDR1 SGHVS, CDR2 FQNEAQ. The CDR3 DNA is TGTGCCAGCAGCCGTGCCGACGTTAGCACAGATACGCAGTATTTT. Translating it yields CASSRADVSTDTQYF.

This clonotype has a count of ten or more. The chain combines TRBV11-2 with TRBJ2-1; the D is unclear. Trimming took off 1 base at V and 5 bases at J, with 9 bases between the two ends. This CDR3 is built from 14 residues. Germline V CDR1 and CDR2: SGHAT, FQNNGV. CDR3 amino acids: CASSLVRYDNEQFF. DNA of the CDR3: TGTGCCAGCAGCTTAGTAAGGTACGACAATGAGCAGTTCTTC.

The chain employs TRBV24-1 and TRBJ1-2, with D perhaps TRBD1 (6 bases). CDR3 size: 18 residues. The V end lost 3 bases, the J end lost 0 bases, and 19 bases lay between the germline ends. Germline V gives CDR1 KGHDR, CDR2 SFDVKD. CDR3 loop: CATSDTSGGQAANYGYTF. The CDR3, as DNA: TGTGCCACCAGTGATACTAGCGGGGGACAAGCAGCTAACTATGGCTACACCTTC.

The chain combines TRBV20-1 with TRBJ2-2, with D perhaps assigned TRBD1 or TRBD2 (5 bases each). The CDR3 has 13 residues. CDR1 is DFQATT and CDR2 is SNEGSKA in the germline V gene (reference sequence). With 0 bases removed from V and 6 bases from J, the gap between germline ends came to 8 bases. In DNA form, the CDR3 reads TGCAGTGCTAGAGATATGGGACCCGGGGAGCTGTTTTTT. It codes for CSARDMGPGELFF.

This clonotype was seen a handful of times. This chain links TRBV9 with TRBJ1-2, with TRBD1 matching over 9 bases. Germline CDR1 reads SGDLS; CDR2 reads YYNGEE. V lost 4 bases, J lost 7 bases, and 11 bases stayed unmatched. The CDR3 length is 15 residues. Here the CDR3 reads CASSPRGQGGLGYTF. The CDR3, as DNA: TGTGCCAGCAGCCCCCGGGGACAGGGAGGCCTTGGCTACACCTTC.

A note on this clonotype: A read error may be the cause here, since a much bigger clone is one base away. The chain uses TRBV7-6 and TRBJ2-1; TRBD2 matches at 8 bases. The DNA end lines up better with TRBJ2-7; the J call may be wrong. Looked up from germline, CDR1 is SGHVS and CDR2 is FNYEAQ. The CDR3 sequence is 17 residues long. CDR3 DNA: TGTGCCAGCAGCTTAGTTCGCGGGAGGTCCCTATACAATGAGCAGTACTTC. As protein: CASSLVRGRSLYNEQYF.

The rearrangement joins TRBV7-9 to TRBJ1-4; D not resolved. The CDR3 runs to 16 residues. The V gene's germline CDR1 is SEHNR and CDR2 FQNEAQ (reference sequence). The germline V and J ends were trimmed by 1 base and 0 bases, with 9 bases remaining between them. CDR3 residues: CASSLVRGTTNEKLFF. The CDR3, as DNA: TGTGCCAGCAGCTTAGTAAGAGGTACAACTAATGAAAAACTGTTTTTT.

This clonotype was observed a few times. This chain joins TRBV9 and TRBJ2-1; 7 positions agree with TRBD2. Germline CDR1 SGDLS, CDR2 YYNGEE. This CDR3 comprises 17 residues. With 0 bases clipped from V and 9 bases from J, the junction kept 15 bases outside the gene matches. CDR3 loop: CASSVENSGRVAGEQFF. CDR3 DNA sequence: TGTGCCAGCAGCGTAGAGAACTCTGGCAGGGTAGCGGGTGAGCAGTTCTTC.

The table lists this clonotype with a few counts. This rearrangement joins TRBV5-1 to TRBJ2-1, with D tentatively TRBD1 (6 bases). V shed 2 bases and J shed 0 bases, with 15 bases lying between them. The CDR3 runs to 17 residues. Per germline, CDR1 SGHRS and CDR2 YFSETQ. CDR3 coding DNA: TGCGCCAGCAGCTTCTTGGGACACCCCAGCTCCTACAATGAGCAGTTCTTC. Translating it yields CASSFLGHPSSYNEQFF.

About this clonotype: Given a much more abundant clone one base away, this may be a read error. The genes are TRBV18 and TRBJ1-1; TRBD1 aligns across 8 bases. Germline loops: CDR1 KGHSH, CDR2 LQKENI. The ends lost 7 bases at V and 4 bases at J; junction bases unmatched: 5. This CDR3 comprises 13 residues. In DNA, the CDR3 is TGTGCCAGCTGCGTACAGGGGGGCACTGAAGCTTTCTTT. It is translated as CASCVQGGTEAFF.

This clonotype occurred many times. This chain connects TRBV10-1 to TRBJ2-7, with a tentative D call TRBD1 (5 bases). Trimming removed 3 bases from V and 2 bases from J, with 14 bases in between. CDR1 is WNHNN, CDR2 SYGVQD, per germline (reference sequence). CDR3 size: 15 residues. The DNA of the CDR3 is TGCGCCAGCAGTGATCAAGGACACCCTCCCTACGAGCAGTACTTC. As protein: CASSDQGHPPYEQYF.

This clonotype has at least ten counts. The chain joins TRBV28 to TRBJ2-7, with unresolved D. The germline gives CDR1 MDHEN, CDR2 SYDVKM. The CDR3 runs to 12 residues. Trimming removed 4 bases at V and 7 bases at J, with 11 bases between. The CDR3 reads CASSSLLGEQYF. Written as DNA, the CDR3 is TGTGCCAGCAGTTCTCTTTTAGGGGAGCAGTACTTC.

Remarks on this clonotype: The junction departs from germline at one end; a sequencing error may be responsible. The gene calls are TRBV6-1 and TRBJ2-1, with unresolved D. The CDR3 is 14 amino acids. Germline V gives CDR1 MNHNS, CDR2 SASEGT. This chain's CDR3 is CASSPRTFYSEQFF. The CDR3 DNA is TGTGCCAGCAGTCCAAGGACCTTCTACAGTGAGCAGTTCTTC.